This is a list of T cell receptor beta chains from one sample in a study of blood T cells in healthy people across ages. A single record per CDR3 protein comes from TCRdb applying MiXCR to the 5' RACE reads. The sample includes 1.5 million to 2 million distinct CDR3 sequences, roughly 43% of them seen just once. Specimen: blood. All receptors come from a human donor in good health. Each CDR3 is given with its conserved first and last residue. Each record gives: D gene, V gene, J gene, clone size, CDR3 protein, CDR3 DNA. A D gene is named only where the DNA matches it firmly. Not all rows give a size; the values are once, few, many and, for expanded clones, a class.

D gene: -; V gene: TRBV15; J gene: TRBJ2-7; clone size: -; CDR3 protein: CATSRDPQSYYEQYF; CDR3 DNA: TGTGCCACCAGCAGAGATCCTCAGAGCTACTACGAGCAGTACTTC
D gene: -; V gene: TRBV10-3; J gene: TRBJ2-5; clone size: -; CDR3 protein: CAISDDRETQYF; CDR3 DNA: TGTGCCATCAGTGACGACAGGGAGACCCAGTACTTC
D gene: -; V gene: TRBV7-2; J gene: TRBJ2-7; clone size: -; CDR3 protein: CASSDPRVRALGYEQYF; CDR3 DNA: TGTGCCAGCAGCGATCCCCGGGTCCGAGCCCTGGGATACGAGCAGTACTTC
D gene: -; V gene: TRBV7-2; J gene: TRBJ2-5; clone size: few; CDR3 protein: CASSTGTQKETQYF; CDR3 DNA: TGTGCCAGCAGCACCGGGACACAAAAAGAGACCCAGTACTTC
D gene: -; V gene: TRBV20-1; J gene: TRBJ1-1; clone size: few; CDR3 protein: CSARVGRWTEAFF; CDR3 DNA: TGCAGTGCTAGGGTGGGCAGATGGACTGAAGCTTTCTTT
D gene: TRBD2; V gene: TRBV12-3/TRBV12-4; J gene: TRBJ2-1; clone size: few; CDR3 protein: CASTSQRGGFNEQFF; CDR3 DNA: TGTGCCAGCACTTCTCAGCGGGGGGGCTTCAATGAGCAGTTCTTC
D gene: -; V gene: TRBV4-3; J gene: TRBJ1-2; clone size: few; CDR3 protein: CASSQVWTVADYGYTF; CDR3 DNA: TGCGCCAGCAGCCAAGTTTGGACAGTAGCTGACTATGGCTACACCTTC
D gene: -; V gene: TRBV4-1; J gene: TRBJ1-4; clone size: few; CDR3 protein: CASSPRGARNEKLFF; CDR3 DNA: TGCGCCAGCAGCCCACGGGGGGCGAGAAATGAAAAACTGTTTTTT
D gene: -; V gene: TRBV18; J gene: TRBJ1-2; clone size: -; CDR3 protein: CASSPSRVKSWGYTF; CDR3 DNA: TGTGCCAGCTCACCCTCCAGGGTTAAATCTTGGGGCTACACCTTC
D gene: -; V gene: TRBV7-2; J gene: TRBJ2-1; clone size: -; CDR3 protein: CASSLASGYEQFF; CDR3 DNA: TGTGCCAGCAGCTTAGCGTCCGGGTATGAGCAGTTCTTC
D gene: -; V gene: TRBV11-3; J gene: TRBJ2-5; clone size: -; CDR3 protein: CASSHLTTGVLRQETQYF; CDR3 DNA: TGTGCCAGCAGCCACTTGACGACGGGTGTTCTTAGGCAAGAGACCCAGTACTTC
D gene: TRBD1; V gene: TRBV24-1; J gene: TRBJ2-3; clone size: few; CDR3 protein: CATSDDKTPGTGDTDTQYF; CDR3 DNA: TGTGCCACCAGTGATGATAAGACCCCCGGGACAGGGGACACAGATACGCAGTATTTT
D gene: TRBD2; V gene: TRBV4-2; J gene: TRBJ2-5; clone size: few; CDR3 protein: CASSVAPGLAGEETQYF; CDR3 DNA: TGTGCCAGCAGCGTGGCCCCGGGACTAGCGGGGGAAGAGACCCAGTACTTC
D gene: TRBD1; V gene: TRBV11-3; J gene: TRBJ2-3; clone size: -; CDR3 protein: CASSQRQGVTTDTQYF; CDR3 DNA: TGTGCCAGCAGCCAACGACAGGGGGTGACCACAGATACGCAGTATTTT
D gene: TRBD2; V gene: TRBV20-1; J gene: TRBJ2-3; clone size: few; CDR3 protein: CSAPYMGGLADSDTQYF; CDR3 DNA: TGCAGTGCCCCGTATATGGGAGGACTAGCGGATTCAGATACGCAGTATTTT
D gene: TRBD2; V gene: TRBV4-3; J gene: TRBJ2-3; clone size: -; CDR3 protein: CASSQGITSGGSTQYF; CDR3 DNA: TGCGCCAGCAGCCAAGGCATTACTAGCGGGGGGAGTACGCAGTATTTT
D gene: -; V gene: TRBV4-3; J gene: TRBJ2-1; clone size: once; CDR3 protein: CASSQEDGGPGYEQFF; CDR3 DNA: TGCGCCAGCAGCCAAGAGGACGGGGGGCCCGGGTATGAGCAGTTCTTC
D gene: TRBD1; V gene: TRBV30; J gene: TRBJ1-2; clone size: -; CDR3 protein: CAWSLRTGQDGYTF; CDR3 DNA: TGTGCCTGGAGCCTTAGGACAGGCCAGGATGGCTACACCTTC
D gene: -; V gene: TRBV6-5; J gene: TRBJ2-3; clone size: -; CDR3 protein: CASSNIGYTDTQYF; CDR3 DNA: TGTGCCAGCAGTAACATAGGGTACACAGATACGCAGTATTTT
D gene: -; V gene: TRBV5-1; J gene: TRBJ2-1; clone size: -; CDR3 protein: CASSLFRTDNEQFF; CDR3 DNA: TGCGCCAGCAGCTTGTTCAGGACAGACAATGAGCAGTTCTTC
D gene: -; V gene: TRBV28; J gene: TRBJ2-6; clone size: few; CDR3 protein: CASSFLMAAGANVLTF; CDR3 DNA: TGTGCCAGCAGTTTCTTAATGGCGGCTGGGGCCAACGTCCTGACTTTC
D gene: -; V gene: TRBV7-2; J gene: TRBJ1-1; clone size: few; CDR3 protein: CASSFSTGPEVFF; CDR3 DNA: TGTGCCAGCAGCTTCTCGACAGGCCCTGAAGTTTTCTTT
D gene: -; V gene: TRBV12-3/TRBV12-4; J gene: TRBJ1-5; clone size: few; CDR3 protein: CASSSRGIGQSTQHF; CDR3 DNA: TGTGCCAGCAGTTCCAGGGGAATTGGACAGTCGACCCAGCATTTT
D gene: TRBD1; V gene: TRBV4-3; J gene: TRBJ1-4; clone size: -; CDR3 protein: CASSQGTGVGPATNEKLFF; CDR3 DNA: TGCGCCAGCAGCCAGGGAACAGGGGTCGGTCCCGCAACTAATGAAAAACTGTTTTTT
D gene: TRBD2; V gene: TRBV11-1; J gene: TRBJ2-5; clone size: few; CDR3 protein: CASSSLAGGHGTQYF; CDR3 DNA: TGTGCCAGCAGCTCCCTAGCGGGGGGGCACGGGACCCAGTACTTC
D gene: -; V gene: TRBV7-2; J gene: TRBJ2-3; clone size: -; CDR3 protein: CASSLLIAAGSTDTQYF; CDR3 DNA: TGTGCCAGCAGCTTATTGATCGCGGCGGGAAGCACAGATACGCAGTATTTT
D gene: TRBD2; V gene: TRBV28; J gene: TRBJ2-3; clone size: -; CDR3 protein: CANSGGAYFTDTQYF; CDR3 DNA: TGTGCCAATAGCGGGGGGGCCTATTTTACAGATACACAGTATTTT
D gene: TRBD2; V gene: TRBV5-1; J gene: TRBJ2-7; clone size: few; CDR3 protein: CASSLGVLVLFSGGPRTYEQYF; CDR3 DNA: TGCGCCAGCAGCTTGGGTGTTTTGGTGTTGTTTAGCGGGGGGCCCCGTACCTACGAGCAGTACTTC
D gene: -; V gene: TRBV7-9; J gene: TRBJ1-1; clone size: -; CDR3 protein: CSSSSTYLNTEAFF; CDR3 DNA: TGTTCCAGCAGCTCCACATACCTGAACACTGAAGCTTTCTTT
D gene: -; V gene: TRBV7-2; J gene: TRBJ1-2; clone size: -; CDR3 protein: CASTKASNYGYTF; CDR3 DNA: TGTGCCAGCACCAAGGCTAGTAACTATGGCTACACCTTC
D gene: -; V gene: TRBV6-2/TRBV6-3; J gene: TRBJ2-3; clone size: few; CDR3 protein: CASTSRIHQGVTQYF; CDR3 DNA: TGTGCCAGCACTAGTAGAATTCACCAGGGAGTTACGCAGTATTTT